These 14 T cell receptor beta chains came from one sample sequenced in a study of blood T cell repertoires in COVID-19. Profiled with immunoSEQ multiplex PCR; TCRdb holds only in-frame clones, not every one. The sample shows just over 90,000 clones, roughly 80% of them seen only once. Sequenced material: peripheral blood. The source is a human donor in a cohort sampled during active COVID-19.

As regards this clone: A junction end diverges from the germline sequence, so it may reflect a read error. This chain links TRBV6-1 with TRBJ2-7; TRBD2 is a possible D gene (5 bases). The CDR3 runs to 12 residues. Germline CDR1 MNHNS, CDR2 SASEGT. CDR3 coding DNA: TGTGCCAGCAGTGAAGGTTTCCGGGGTGTAGACTTC. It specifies CASSEGFRGVDF.

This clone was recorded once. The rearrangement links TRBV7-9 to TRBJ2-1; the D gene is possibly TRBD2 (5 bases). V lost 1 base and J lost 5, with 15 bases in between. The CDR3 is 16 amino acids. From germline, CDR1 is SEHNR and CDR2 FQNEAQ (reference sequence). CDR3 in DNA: TGTGCCAGCAGCTTAGGGCAGTGGGCCGGGAACAATGAGCAGTTCTTC. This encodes CASSLGQWAGNNEQFF.

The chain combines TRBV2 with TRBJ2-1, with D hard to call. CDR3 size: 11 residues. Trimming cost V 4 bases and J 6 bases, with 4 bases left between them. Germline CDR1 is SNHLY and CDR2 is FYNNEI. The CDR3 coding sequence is TGTGCCAGCAGTGGTCGCAATGAGCAGTTCTTC. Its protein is CASSGRNEQFF. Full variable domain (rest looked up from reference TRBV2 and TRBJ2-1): EPEVTQTPSHQVTQMGQEVILRCVPISNHLYFYWYRQILGQKVEFLVSFYNNEISEKSEIFDDQFSVERPDGSNFTLKIRSTKLEDSAMYFCASSGRNEQFFGPGTRLTVL.

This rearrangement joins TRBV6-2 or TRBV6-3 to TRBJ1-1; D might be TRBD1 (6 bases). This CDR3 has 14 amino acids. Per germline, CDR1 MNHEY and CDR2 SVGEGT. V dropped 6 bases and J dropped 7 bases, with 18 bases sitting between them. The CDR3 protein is CASSLTSGTLEAFF. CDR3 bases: TGTGCCAGCAGCCTCACCTCCGGGACACTTGAAGCTTTCTTT.

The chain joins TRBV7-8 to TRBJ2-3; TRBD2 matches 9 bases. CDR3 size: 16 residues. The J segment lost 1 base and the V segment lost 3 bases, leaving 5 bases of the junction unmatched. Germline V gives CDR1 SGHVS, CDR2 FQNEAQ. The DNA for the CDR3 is TGTGCCAGCAGCTTTATAGGCGGGAGGGGCACAGATACGCAGTATTTT. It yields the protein CASSFIGGRGTDTQYF.

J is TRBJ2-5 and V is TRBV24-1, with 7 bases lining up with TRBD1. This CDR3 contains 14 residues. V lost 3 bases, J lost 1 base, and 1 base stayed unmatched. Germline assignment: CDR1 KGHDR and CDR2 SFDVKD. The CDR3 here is CATSDRDSQETQYF. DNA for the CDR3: TGTGCCACCAGTGATCGGGACAGCCAAGAGACCCAGTACTTC.

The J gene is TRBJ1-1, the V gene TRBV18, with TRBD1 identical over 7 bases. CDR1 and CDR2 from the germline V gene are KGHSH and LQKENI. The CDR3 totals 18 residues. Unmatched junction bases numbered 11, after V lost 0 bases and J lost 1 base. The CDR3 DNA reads TGTGCCAGCTCACCACCCAATGACAGGGTTGGAGGGAACACTGAAGCTTTCTTT. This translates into CASSPPNDRVGGNTEAFF.

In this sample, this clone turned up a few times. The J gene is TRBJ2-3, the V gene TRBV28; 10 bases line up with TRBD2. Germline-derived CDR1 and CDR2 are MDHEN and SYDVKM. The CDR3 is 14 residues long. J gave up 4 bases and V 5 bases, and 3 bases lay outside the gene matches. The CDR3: CASSRAGGPDTQYF. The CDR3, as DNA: TGTGCCAGCAGTCGAGCGGGGGGGCCAGATACGCAGTATTTT. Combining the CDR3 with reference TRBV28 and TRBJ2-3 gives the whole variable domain DVKVTQSSRYLVKRTGEKVFLECVQDMDHENMFWYRQDPGLGLRLIYFSYDVKMKEKGDIPEGYSVSREKKERFSLILESASTNQTSMYLCASSRAGGPDTQYFGPGTRLTVL.

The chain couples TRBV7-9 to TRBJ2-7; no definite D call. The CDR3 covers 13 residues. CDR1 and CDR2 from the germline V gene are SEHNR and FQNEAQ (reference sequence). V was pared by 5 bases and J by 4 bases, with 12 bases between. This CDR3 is CASSPTARYEQYF. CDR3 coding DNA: TGTGCCAGCAGCCCAACTGCTAGGTACGAGCAGTACTTC.

CDR3 sequence: CASSQSSGSNTGELFF. DNA for the CDR3: TGTGCCAGCAGCCAGTCTAGCGGGAGTAACACCGGGGAGCTGTTTTTT. V usage is TRBV3-1 (or the pseudogene TRBV3-2) and J usage is TRBJ2-2; TRBD2 matches 10 bases. Trimming at V came to 3 bases and at J to 2 bases, leaving 3 bases not matched to a gene. Germline V CDR1 and CDR2: LGHDT, YNNKEL (reference sequence). The CDR3 is 16 residues long.

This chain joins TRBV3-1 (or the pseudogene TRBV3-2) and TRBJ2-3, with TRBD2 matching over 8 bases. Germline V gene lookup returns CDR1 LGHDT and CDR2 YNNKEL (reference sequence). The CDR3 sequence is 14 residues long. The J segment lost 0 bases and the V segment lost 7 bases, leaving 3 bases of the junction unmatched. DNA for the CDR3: TGTGCCAGCACCCGGGAGGGTAGCACAGATACGCAGTATTTT. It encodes CASTREGSTDTQYF.

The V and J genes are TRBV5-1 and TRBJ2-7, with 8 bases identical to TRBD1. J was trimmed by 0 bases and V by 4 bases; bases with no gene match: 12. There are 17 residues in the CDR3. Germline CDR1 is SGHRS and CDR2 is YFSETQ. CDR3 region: CASSPGQGSGLSYEQYF. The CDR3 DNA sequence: TGCGCCAGCAGCCCTGGACAGGGATCCGGCCTCTCCTACGAGCAGTACTTC. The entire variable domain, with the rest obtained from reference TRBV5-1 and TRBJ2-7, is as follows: KAGVTQTPRYLIKTRGQQVTLSCSPISGHRSVSWYQQTPGQGLQFLFEYFSETQRNKGNFPGRFSGRQFSNSRSEMNVSTLELGDSALYLCASSPGQGSGLSYEQYFGPGTRLTVT.

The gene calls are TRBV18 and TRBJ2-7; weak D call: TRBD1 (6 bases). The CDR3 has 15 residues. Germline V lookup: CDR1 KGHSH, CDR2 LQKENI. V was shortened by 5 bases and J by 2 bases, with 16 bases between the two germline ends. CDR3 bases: TGTGCCAGCTCAATCGGGGAACAGGGTCCCTACGAGCAGTACTTC. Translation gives CASSIGEQGPYEQYF.

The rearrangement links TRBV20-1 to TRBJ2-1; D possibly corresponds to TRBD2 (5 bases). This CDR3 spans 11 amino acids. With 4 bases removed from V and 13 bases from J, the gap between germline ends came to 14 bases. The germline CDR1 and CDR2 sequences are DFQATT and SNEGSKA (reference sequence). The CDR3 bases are TGCAGTGCTAAGGTAGCTAGCTCACAGTTCTTC. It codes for CSAKVASSQFF.